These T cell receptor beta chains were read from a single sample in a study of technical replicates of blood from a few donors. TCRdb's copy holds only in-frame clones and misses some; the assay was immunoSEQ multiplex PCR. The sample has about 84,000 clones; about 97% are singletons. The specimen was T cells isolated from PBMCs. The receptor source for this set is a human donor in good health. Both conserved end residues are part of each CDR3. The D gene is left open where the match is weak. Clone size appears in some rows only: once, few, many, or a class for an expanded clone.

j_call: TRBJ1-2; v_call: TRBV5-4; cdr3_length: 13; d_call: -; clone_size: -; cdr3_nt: TGTGCCAGCAGCCATACCACAGCCGATGGCTACACCTTC; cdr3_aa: CASSHTTADGYTF
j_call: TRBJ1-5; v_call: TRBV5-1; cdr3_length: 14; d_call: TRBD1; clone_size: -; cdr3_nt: TGCGCCAGCAGCACCGGGACAGGGGATCAGCCCCAGCATTTT; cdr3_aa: CASSTGTGDQPQHF
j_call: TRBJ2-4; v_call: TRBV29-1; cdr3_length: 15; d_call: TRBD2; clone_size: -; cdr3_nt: TGCAGCGCCGTTAGGGGAGGGGCCGAGGAAAACATTCAGTACTTC; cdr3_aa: CSAVRGGAEENIQYF
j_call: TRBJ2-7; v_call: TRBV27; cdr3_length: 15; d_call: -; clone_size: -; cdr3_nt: TGTGCCAGCAGTTTAGACAGGCTGGGAGCCTACGAGCAGTACTTC; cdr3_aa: CASSLDRLGAYEQYF
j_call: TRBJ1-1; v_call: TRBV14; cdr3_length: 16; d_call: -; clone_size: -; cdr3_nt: TGTGCCAGCAGCCAAGAACGCCCAACTCTGAACACTGAAGCTTTCTTT; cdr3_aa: CASSQERPTLNTEAFF
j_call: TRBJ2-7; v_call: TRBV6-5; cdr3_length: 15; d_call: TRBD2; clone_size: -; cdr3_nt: TGTGCCAGCAGTTTCAGCGGGGGTTTCTACTACGGGCAGTACTTC; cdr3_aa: CASSFSGGFYYGQYF
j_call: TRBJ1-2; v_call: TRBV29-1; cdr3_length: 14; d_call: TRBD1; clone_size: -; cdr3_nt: TGCAGCGTTGGCCGCGACAGGGGGATAGGTGGCTACACCTTC; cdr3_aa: CSVGRDRGIGGYTF
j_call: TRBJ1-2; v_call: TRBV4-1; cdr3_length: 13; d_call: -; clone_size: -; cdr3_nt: TGCGCCAGCAGCCACCTAAGGGGCTATGGCTACACCTTC; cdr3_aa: CASSHLRGYGYTF
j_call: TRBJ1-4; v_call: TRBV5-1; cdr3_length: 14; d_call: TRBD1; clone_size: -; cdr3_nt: TGCGCCAGCAGACAGGGGGCTGCTAATGAAAAACTGTTTTTT; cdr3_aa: CASRQGAANEKLFF
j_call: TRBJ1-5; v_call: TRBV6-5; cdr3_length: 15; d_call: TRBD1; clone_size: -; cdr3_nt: TGTGCCAGCAGGGCAGGGGGTACTCTTAATCAGCCCCAGCATTTT; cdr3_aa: CASRAGGTLNQPQHF
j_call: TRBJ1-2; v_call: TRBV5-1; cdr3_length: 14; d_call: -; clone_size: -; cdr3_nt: TGCGCCAGCAGATTGGGAGACAGAGACTATGGCTACACCTTC; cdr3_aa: CASRLGDRDYGYTF
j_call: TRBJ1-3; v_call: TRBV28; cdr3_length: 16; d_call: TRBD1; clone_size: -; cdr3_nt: TGTGCCAGCAGTTTATCAGGGGGTAGCTCTGGAAACACCATATATTTT; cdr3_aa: CASSLSGGSSGNTIYF
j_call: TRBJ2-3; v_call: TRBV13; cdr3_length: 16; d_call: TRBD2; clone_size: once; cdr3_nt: TGTGCCAGCAGCCCCCAGGGACTAGCGGCTACAGATACGCAGTATTTT; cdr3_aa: CASSPQGLAATDTQYF
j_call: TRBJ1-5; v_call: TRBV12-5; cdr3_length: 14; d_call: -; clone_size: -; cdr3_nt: TGTGCTAGTGGTGTACGGGGGGGCAATCAGCCCCAGCATTTT; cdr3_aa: CASGVRGGNQPQHF
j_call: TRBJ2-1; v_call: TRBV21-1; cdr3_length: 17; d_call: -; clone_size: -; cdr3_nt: TGTGCCAGCAGCCTACAGACCAGCGGGGGGATCTACAATGAGCAGTTCTTC; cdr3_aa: CASSLQTSGGIYNEQFF
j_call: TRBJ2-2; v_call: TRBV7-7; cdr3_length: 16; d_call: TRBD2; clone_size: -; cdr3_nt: TGTGCTAGCAGCCTAGTAGCGGGGGGGACCGCCGGGGAGCTGTTTTTT; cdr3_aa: CASSLVAGGTAGELFF
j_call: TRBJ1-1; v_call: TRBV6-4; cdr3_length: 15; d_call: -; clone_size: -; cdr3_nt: TGTGCCAGCAGTGACTCCACGACGGGTCGGACTGAAGCTTTCTTT; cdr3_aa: CASSDSTTGRTEAFF
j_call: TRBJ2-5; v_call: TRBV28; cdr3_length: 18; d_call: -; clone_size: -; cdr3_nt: TGTGCCAGCAGTTGGACCCTCAGGAGCGCATTCGGGAAAGAGACCCAGTACTTC; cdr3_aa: CASSWTLRSAFGKETQYF
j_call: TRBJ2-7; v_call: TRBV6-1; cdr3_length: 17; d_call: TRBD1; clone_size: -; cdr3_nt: TGTGCCAGCAGTGGCGGGACAGGACTTGGGGGGAACTACGAGCAGTACTTC; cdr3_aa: CASSGGTGLGGNYEQYF
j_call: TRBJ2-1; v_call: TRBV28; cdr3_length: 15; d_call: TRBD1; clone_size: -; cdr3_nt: TGTGCCAGCAGACTCCCCGGGACAGGGAGTAATGAGCAGTTCTTC; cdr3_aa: CASRLPGTGSNEQFF
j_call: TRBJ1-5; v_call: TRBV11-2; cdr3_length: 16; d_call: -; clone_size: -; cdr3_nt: TGTGCCAGCAGCCCCCAAAAAACAGGGCCCAATCAGCCCCAGCATTTT; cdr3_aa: CASSPQKTGPNQPQHF
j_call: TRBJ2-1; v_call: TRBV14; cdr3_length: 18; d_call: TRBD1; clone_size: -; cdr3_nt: TGTGCCAGCAGCCAATCCGAGGGACCGGACAGGGGCTACAATGAGCAGTTCTTC; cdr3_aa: CASSQSEGPDRGYNEQFF
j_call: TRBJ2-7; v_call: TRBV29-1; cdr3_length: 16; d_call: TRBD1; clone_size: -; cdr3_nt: TGCAGCGTTGAATGGCGTGGGAACACAGGGGGCCTCGAGCAGTACTTC; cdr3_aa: CSVEWRGNTGGLEQYF
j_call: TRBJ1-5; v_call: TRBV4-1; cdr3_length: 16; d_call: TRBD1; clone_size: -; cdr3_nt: TGCGCCAGCAGCCCTACCGACAGGGCGGTAAGTCAGCCCCAGCATTTT; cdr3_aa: CASSPTDRAVSQPQHF
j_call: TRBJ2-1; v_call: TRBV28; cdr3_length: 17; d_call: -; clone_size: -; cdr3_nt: TGTGCCAGCAGCCCTACAGGGCTCTGGAGCTCCTACAATGAGCAGTTCTTC; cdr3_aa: CASSPTGLWSSYNEQFF
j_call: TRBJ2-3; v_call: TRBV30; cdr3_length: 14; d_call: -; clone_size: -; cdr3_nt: TGTGCCTGGACGGTGGGGGGAAGCACAGATACGCAGTATTTT; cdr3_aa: CAWTVGGSTDTQYF
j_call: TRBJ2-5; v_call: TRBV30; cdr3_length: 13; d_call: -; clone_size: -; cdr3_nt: TGTGCCTGGGGGTCGGGGGGCCGGGAGACCCAGTACTTC; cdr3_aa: CAWGSGGRETQYF
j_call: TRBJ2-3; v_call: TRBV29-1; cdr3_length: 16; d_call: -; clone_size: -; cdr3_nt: TGCAGCGCCACGGTGGCGGGTATGCCTAGCACAGATACGCAGTATTTT; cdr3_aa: CSATVAGMPSTDTQYF
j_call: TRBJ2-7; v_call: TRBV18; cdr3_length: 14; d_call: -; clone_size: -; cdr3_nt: TGTGCCAGCTCACCTCCGGGACATCCCTACGAGCAGTACTTC; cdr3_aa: CASSPPGHPYEQYF
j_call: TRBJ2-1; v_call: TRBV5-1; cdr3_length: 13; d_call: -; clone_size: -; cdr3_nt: TGCGCCAGCAGCCCGAACAGGGAAATGGAGCAGTTCTTC; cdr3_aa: CASSPNREMEQFF
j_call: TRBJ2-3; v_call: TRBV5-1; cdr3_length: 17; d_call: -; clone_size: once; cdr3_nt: TGCGCCAGCAGCTTAGGCAAAGGGGTCTCCTCCACAGATACGCAGTATTTT; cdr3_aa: CASSLGKGVSSTDTQYF
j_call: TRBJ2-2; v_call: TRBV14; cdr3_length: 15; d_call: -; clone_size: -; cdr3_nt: TGTGCCAGCAGCCAATTTAGAGGGGGCACCGGGGAGCTGTTTTTT; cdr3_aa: CASSQFRGGTGELFF
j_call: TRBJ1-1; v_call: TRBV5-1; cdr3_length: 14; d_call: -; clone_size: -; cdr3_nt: TGCGCCAGCAGCTTATCTCCCGGGGGAACTGAAGCTTTCTTT; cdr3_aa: CASSLSPGGTEAFF
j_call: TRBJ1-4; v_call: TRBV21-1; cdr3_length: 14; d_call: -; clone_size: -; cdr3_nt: TGTGCCAGCAGCACGCGGGAGCACCGGGAAAAACTGTTTTTT; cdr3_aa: CASSTREHREKLFF
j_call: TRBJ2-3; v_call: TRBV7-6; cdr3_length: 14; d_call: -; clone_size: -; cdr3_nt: TGTGCCAGCAGCCCTGCTAGACGCACAGATACGCAGTATTTT; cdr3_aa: CASSPARRTDTQYF
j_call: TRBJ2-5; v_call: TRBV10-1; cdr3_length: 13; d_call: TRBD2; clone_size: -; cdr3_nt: TGCGCCAGCAGTACTGGACTAGAAGAGACCCAGTACTTC; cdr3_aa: CASSTGLEETQYF
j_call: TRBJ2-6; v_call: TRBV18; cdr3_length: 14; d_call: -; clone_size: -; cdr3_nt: TGTGCCAGCTCACCCCAATCTGGGGCCAACGTCCTGACTTTC; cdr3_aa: CASSPQSGANVLTF
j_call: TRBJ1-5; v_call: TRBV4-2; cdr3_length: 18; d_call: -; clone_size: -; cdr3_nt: TGTGCCAGCAGCCAAGATCCCCGGGTAGCTAACCCCAATCAGCCCCAGCATTTT; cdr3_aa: CASSQDPRVANPNQPQHF
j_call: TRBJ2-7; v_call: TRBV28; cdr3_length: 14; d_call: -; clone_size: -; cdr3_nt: TGTGCCAGCAGTCCAGGGGACCCAAGCTACGAGCAGTACTTC; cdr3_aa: CASSPGDPSYEQYF
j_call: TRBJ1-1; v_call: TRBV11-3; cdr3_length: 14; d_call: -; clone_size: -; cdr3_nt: TGTGCCAGCAGCCAAAATCAGGGGATGACTGAAGCTTTCTTT; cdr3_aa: CASSQNQGMTEAFF
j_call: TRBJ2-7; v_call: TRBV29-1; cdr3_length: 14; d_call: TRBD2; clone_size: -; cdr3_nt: TGCAGCGTCATAGGGACTAGCGGTACCTACGAGCAGTACTTC; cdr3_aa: CSVIGTSGTYEQYF
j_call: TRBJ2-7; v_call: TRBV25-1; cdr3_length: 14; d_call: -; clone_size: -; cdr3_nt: TGTGCCAGCAGTTCCCAGGGGAAGGAATACGAGCAGTACTTC; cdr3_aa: CASSSQGKEYEQYF
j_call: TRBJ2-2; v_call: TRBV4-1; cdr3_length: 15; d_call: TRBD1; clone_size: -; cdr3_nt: TGCGCCAGCAGCATCCGGACAGGGGGACCCGGGGAGCTGTTTTTT; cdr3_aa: CASSIRTGGPGELFF
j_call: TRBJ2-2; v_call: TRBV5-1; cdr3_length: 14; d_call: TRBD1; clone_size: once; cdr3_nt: TGCGCCAGCAGCCAGGGACAGGGGGCCGGGGAGCTGTTTTTT; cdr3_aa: CASSQGQGAGELFF
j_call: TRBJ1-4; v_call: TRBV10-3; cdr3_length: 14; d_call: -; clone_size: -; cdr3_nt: TGTGCCATCGGGAGGGGCACAAACAATGAAAAACTGTTTTTT; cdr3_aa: CAIGRGTNNEKLFF
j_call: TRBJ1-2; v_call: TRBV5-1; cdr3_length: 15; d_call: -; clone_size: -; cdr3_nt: TGCGCCAGCAGCTCCGGGACACTTTCATACTATGGCTACACCTTC; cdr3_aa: CASSSGTLSYYGYTF
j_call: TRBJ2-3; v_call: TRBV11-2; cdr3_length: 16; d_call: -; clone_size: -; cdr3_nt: TGTGCCAGCAGCTTAAGGGACTCCCGTAGCACAGATACGCAGTATTTT; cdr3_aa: CASSLRDSRSTDTQYF
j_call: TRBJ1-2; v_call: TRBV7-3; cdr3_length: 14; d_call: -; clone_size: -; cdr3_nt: TGTGCCAGCAGCTTATCTCCGGGGGGCTATGGCTACACCTTC; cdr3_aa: CASSLSPGGYGYTF
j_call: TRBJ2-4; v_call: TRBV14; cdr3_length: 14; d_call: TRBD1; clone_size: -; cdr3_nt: TGTGCCAGCAGCCCGGCGGGACAGGGAAACATTCAGTACTTC; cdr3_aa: CASSPAGQGNIQYF
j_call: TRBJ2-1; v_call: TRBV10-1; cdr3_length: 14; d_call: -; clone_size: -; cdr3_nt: TGCGCCAGCAGTGTGGGGCAGGCGGTCAATGAGCAGTTCTTC; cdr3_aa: CASSVGQAVNEQFF
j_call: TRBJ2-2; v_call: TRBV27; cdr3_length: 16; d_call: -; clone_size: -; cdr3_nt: TGTGCCAGCAGTCGCGTTACGGGATCCTACACCGGGGAGCTGTTTTTT; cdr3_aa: CASSRVTGSYTGELFF
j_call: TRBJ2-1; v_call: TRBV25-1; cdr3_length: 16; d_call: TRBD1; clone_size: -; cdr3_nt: TGTGCCAGCAGTGGTCCCACCGGGACAGGGTACAATGAGCAGTTCTTC; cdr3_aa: CASSGPTGTGYNEQFF
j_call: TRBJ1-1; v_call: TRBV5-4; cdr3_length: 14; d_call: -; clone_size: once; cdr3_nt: TGTGCCAGCAGCTTTTTTACAGAGAACACTGAAGCTTTCTTT; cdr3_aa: CASSFFTENTEAFF
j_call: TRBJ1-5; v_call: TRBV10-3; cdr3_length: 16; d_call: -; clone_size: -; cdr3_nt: TGTGCCATCAGCCACGGAGGGGGGGGCAAACATCAGCCCCAGCATTTT; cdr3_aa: CAISHGGGGKHQPQHF
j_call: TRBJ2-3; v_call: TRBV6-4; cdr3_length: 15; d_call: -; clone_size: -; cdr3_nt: TGTGCCAGCCCCGGAGGCGTAACTTCGGCAGATACGCAGTATTTT; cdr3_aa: CASPGGVTSADTQYF
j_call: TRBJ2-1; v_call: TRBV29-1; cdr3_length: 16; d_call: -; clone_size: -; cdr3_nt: TGCAGCGTTGAAGATCTTCATGGGGCTTGGGGCGCTGAGCAGTTCTTC; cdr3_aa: CSVEDLHGAWGAEQFF
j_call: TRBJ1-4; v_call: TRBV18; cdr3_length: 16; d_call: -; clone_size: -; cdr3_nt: TGTGCCAGCTCACCCTTGGACATTTCGTCTAATGAAAAACTGTTTTTT; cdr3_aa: CASSPLDISSNEKLFF
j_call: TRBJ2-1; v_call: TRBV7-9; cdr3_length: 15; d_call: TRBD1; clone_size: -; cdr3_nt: TGTGCCAGCAGCTCTCCCGGGACAGGGTACAATGAGCAGTTCTTC; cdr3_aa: CASSSPGTGYNEQFF
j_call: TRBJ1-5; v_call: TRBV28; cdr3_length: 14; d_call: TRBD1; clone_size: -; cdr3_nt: TGTGCCAGCAGAGTAGGACAGGCCAATCAGCCCCAGCATTTT; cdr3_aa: CASRVGQANQPQHF